This T cell receptor beta chain was observed in a study of identical twins. V was clipped by 4 bases and J by 2 bases, with 14 bases between them. The germline gives CDR1 SGHDT, CDR2 YYEEEE. The CDR3 runs to 15 residues. TCRdb fed the 5' RACE reads into MiXCR, producing one record per CDR3 protein. The profile shows 650,000 to 750,000 distinct CDR3 sequences, 20% to 25% of them singletons. These sequences were also reported in another study, on T cells expressing NK-cell markers.

The chain employs TRBV5-6 and TRBJ2-3, with D uncertain. The sequence was collected from a woman younger than 30 in good health. Sequencing was done on a sample of PBMCs. This chain's CDR3 is CASSKTRKLTDTQYF. CDR3 nucleotide sequence: TGTGCCAGCAGCAAGACTCGTAAACTCACAGATACGCAGTATTTT.